This T cell receptor beta chain is from a study of Tregs in tolerant kidney transplant recipients. To note about this clone: Its antigen is unknown.

CD4+CD25+CD127- Tregs, CD4+CD25- non-Tregs, CD4 and CD8 cells were sorted. General study points: The most relevant donor-specific Treg TCRbeta repertoire apparently came from expansion with activated donor B cells. The small number of patients limits these findings pending further validation.

The method was immunoSEQ multiplex PCR; TCRdb's version includes in-frame clones alone and lacks a portion of them. In the table there are approximately 65,000 clones, 84% of which are singletons. CDR1 and CDR2 from the germline V gene are SGHRS and YFSETQ. The CDR3 is made up of 15 amino acids. The ends were cut back, 4 bases at V and 2 bases at J, with 16 bases in the middle. The sequence was collected from a human donor in good health. The chain employs TRBV5-1 and TRBJ2-7; possible D gene TRBD2, 6 bases. The sequencing input was CD4+ T cells from blood. CDR3: CASSPRNAGPYEQYF. The CDR3 DNA reads TGCGCCAGCAGCCCCCGGAATGCGGGACCCTACGAGCAGTACTTC.